One sample yielded the 18 T cell receptor beta chains listed below, sequenced in a study of blood T cells in healthy people across ages. Primers used in a second PCR of roughly 6 to 11 cycles were a sample-barcoded 5' primer and a J-beta primer mix. TCRdb re-called the 5' RACE reads with MiXCR, one entry per CDR3 protein. Here the sample spans some 1.5 million distinct CDR3 sequences, under 55% being singletons. Input material: blood. These TCRs come from a woman aged 18 to 35 in good health.

The V and J genes are TRBV27 and TRBJ2-3; D not resolved. Trimming removed 5 bases at V and 2 bases at J, with 20 bases between. The CDR3 has 17 residues. Germline CDR1 MNHEY, CDR2 SMNVEV (reference sequence). The CDR3 spells CASSPLGLKEPTDTQYF. In DNA form, the CDR3 reads TGTGCCAGCAGTCCGCTAGGTCTAAAGGAACCCACAGATACGCAGTATTTT.

As regards this clonotype: A read error may produce the germline difference seen at one junction end. The CDR3 here is CASSGQGFEELFF. In DNA form, the CDR3 reads TGTGCCAGCTCAGGACAGGGTTTTGAAGAACTGTTTTTT. The V and J genes are TRBV2 and TRBJ1-4; 8 bases are shared with TRBD1. The CDR3 is 13 residues long. The germline V gene encodes CDR1 SNHLY and CDR2 FYNNEI.

The chain employs TRBV7-9 and TRBJ2-2, with TRBD1 matching 8 bases. Germline V lookup: CDR1 SEHNR, CDR2 FQNEAQ (reference sequence). The CDR3 spans 15 residues. Unmatched junction bases numbered 5, after V lost 4 bases and J lost 4 bases. CDR3 sequence reads: CASSSTDRGTGELFF. CDR3 bases: TGTGCCAGCAGCTCCACTGACAGGGGCACCGGGGAGCTGTTTTTT.

The table lists this clonotype with a few counts. The genes are TRBV6-2 or TRBV6-3 and TRBJ1-2; unclear D gene. CDR1 and CDR2 (germline): MNHEY, SVGEGT. The CDR3 is made up of 14 amino acids. V was cut by 8 bases and J by 3 bases, with 16 bases left in between. The CDR3 bases are TGTGCCAGCGGCTTCTTTGGAGAGGACTATGGCTACACCTTC. Translation gives CASGFFGEDYGYTF.

The chain couples TRBV6-2 or TRBV6-3 to TRBJ2-7; 10 positions agree with TRBD2. This CDR3 contains 15 residues. The ends lost 7 bases at V and 3 bases at J; junction bases unmatched: 9. Germline lookup yields CDR1 MNHEY and CDR2 SVGEGT. This chain's CDR3 is CASNPGLAANYEQYF. The CDR3 DNA reads as TGTGCCAGCAACCCCGGACTAGCGGCCAACTACGAGCAGTACTTC.

The rearrangement joins TRBV5-6 to TRBJ1-1; D perhaps matches TRBD1 (5 bases). Germline V CDR1 and CDR2: SGHDT, YYEEEE. The CDR3 loop spans 15 amino acids. The V and J ends lost 0 bases and 1 base respectively, with 10 bases between them. CDR3 coding DNA: TGTGCCAGCAGCTTGGTCCGCCAGGGGAACACTGAAGCTTTCTTT. Translated, it gives CASSLVRQGNTEAFF.

This clonotype was counted a few times. The CDR3 sequence is CASSLERSAGYTF. Here the CDR3 DNA reads TGTGCCAGCAGCTTGGAACGGAGTGCCGGCTACACCTTC. The V call is TRBV7-2, the J call TRBJ1-2; no definite D call. This CDR3 is built from 13 residues. Germline lookup yields CDR1 SGHTA and CDR2 FQGNSA. The V and J ends lost 3 bases and 8 bases respectively, with 13 bases between them. Variable domain in full (rest from reference TRBV7-2 and TRBJ1-2): GAGVSQSPSNKVTEKGKDVELRCDPISGHTALYWYRQSLGQGLEFLIYFQGNSAPDKSGLPSDRFSAERTGGSVSTLTIQRTQQEDSAVYLCASSLERSAGYTFGSGTRLTVV.

The V gene is TRBV21-1, the J gene TRBJ2-5; the table names TRBD1, a call not compared with the DNA. TRBV21-1 is a known pseudogene. The CDR3 consists of 13 residues. CDR3 in DNA: TGTGCCAGCAGCATACAGGGCCAAGAGACCCAGTACTTC. Encoded protein: CASSIQGQETQYF.

There are a few counts of this clonotype. The chain couples TRBV12-3 or TRBV12-4 to TRBJ1-2; D is unclear. The CDR3 extends over 13 amino acids. V lost 3 bases and J 6 bases, leaving 11 bases between the germline ends. In nucleotides, the CDR3 is TGTGCCAGCAGTTTTGGTTGGGTACATGGCTACACCTTC. Translated, it gives CASSFGWVHGYTF.

The chain carries TRBV12-3 or TRBV12-4 and TRBJ2-1; 7 nucleotides match TRBD1. The ends lost 7 bases at V and 7 bases at J; junction bases unmatched: 13. The CDR3 contains 15 residues. CDR3: CASTLREQGTNEQFF. The CDR3 nucleotides read TGTGCCAGCACCCTCCGGGAACAGGGGACGAATGAGCAGTTCTTC.

The chain is built from TRBV20-1 and TRBJ2-4, with D perhaps assigned TRBD1 or TRBD2 (5 bases each). The DNA end lines up better with TRBJ2-7; the J call may be wrong. The CDR3 covers 12 residues. Germline CDR1 and CDR2: DFQATT and SNEGSKA (reference sequence). The CDR3 DNA reads as TGCAGTGCTCCGACCGGGACGGGCGAGCAGTACTTC. Its protein product is CSAPTGTGEQYF.

The rearrangement links TRBV4-3 to TRBJ1-6, with D maybe TRBD1 (5 bases). The CDR3 length is 15 residues. Germline lookup yields CDR1 LGHNA and CDR2 YSLEER. Trimming took 0 bases from V and 7 from J, leaving 10 bases between them. As DNA, the CDR3 is TGCGCCAGCAGCCAAGACAGGGCGGTAAATTCACCCCTCCACTTT. This codes for CASSQDRAVNSPLHF.

The chain links TRBV28 to TRBJ2-1, with 9 bases identical to TRBD2. CDR3 length: 17 residues. The germline CDR1 and CDR2 sequences are MDHEN and SYDVKM. The junction had 7 bases not matched to a gene; V was cut back by 3 bases and J by 1 base. DNA of the CDR3: TGTGCCAGCAGTTTCCCCGTAACTAGCGGGTCCTACAATGAGCAGTTCTTC. It is translated as CASSFPVTSGSYNEQFF. Together with reference TRBV28 and TRBJ2-1, the CDR3 gives the full variable domain: DVKVTQSSRYLVKRTGEKVFLECVQDMDHENMFWYRQDPGLGLRLIYFSYDVKMKEKGDIPEGYSVSREKKERFSLILESASTNQTSMYLCASSFPVTSGSYNEQFFGPGTRLTVL.

This clonotype showed up just once. This sequence joins TRBV7-9 and TRBJ2-7, with 9 bases lining up with TRBD1. Judging by the DNA end, TRBJ2-4 fits better; the J call may be wrong. Germline loops: CDR1 SEHNR, CDR2 FQNEAQ (reference sequence). CDR3 size: 14 residues. In DNA form, the CDR3 reads TGTGCCAGCAGCTGGGACAGGGTCGGAAACATTCAGTACTTC. It is translated as CASSWDRVGNIQYF.

The DNA of the CDR3 is TGTGCCAGCAGCCAACAGGGTCCACCCCTCCACTTT. This sequence encodes CASSQQGPPLHF. The chain carries TRBV14 and TRBJ1-6, with a weak D call TRBD1 (5 bases). V was shortened by 2 bases and J by 11 bases, with 7 bases between the two germline ends. Germline V CDR1 and CDR2: SGHDN, FVKESK. The CDR3 is 12 residues long.

The genes are TRBV12-3 or TRBV12-4 and TRBJ2-7; no definite D call. Trimming shortened V by 5 bases and J by 7 bases, and 15 bases separated the two germline ends. The CDR3 loop spans 13 amino acids. The chain's CDR3 is CASSVRASGEQYF. As DNA, the CDR3 is TGTGCCAGCAGTGTTAGGGCCTCCGGGGAGCAGTACTTC.

This clonotype was seen at least ten times. The chain is built from TRBV29-1 and TRBJ2-3; TRBD2 matches at 13 bases. Losses at the gene ends were 6 bases for V and 2 bases for J; bases not matched to a gene: 5. The CDR3 extends over 15 amino acids. From germline, CDR1 is SQVTM and CDR2 ANQGSEA. DNA of the CDR3: TGCAGCGTCCGACTAGCGGGAGGCTCCACAGATACGCAGTATTTT. Its protein is CSVRLAGGSTDTQYF.

The chain links TRBV6-2 or TRBV6-3 to TRBJ2-7; D is undetermined. Germline CDR1 and CDR2: MNHEY and SVGEGT. Trimming stripped 0 bases from V and 0 bases from J, with 24 bases between. The CDR3 has 20 residues. In nucleotides, the CDR3 is TGTGCCAGCAGTTACTCCCTTGCGCTCCAGAGAAGGGAAGCCTCCTACGAGCAGTACTTC. Its protein is CASSYSLALQRREASYEQYF.